The following is a T cell receptor (beta chain) sequence with its context. As yet, its antigen is unknown. The same CDR3 arises from other DNA sequences in this sample as well. The data stem from a study of shared clonotypes between healthy human individuals. Overall study results and limits: Estimated clonotype richness was generally higher in naive than memory subsets.

Measured with immunoSEQ multiplex PCR; TCRdb has only the in-frame clones, and not every one. The sample holds about 1.1 million clones, around 78% seen once. There were no recent acute infections or vaccinations among the donors, who were healthy HIV-negative adults. The donor cohort consisted entirely of Caucasian adults residing in Nashville, Tennessee. The CDR3 totals 12 residues. The germline V gene has CDR1 MDHEN and CDR2 SYDVKM. Trimming took off 2 bases at V and 7 bases at J, with 5 bases between the two ends. The TCR was taken from a man between 18 and 29 years old in good health. Some clones in this sample may be carry-over from other donors' samples. This sequence joins TRBV28 and TRBJ2-2; D may be TRBD2 (5 bases). Sample: memory CD4+ T cells from PBMCs. Subset specified: CD45RA-negative fraction. CDR3 DNA sequence: TGTGCCAGCAGTTTAGCGGGCGGGGAGCTGTTTTTT. Encoded protein: CASSLAGGELFF.